A selection of T cell receptor beta chains follows, all from one sample in a study of control samples from healthy donors and cancer patients. TCRdb's copy holds only in-frame clones and misses some; the assay was immunoSEQ multiplex PCR. The sample has about 93,000 clones, about 87% seen once. Sequencing input: blood. These receptors were obtained from a woman aged 70-85 years in good health. Both conserved end residues are part of each CDR3. D genes are given only for firm matches. Clone size is shown for a subset of rows, as once, few, many or a class of expanded clone.

clone_size	v_call	d_call	j_call	cdr3_aa	cdr3_nt
.	TRBV6-5	.	TRBJ1-3	CASSITQGRGNTIYF	TGTGCCAGCAGTATTACACAGGGTCGGGGAAACACCATATATTTT
.	TRBV7-3	.	TRBJ1-2	CASSAGGGYGYTF	TGTGCCAGCAGCGCCGGGGGTGGCTATGGCTACACCTTC
.	TRBV7-9	TRBD1	TRBJ1-2	CASSSAGTGGADGYTF	TGTGCCAGCAGCTCCGCCGGGACAGGGGGCGCGGATGGCTACACCTTC
.	TRBV2	.	TRBJ1-3	CASRSSGNTIYF	TGTGCCAGCAGAAGCTCTGGAAACACCATATATTTT
.	TRBV27	.	TRBJ2-3	CASSFERWGSTDTQYF	TGTGCCAGCAGTTTTGAGCGTTGGGGGAGCACAGATACGCAGTATTTT
once	TRBV6-5	.	TRBJ1-1	CASSYASKIWDTEAFF	TGTGCCAGCAGCTACGCCAGTAAGATTTGGGACACTGAAGCTTTCTTT
.	TRBV29-1	.	TRBJ2-5	CSVAYSFQETQYF	TGCAGCGTCGCTTACAGCTTCCAAGAGACCCAGTACTTC
.	TRBV20-1	.	TRBJ1-5	CSASTGVSNQPQHF	TGCAGTGCTAGTACGGGAGTTAGCAATCAGCCCCAGCATTTT
.	TRBV18	TRBD1	TRBJ2-3	CASSPSLGTGGKDTQYF	TGTGCCAGCTCACCTTCTCTCGGGACAGGGGGGAAAGATACGCAGTATTTT
.	TRBV6-6	.	TRBJ1-1	CASSAGVNTEAFF	TGTGCCAGCAGCGCGGGAGTGAACACTGAAGCTTTCTTT
.	TRBV18	.	TRBJ1-6	CASSTGYNSPLHF	TGTGCCAGCTCCACGGGGTATAATTCACCCCTCCACTTT
.	TRBV3-1/TRBV3-2	.	TRBJ1-3	CASRVGGAVGNTIYF	TGTGCCAGCAGGGTGGGTGGGGCAGTTGGAAACACCATATATTTT
.	TRBV19	TRBD1	TRBJ1-1	CASSANSGTGNTEAFF	TGTGCCAGTAGCGCCAATTCCGGGACAGGTAACACTGAAGCTTTCTTT
.	TRBV3-1/TRBV3-2	.	TRBJ1-2	CASSQRRTDPIGYGYTF	TGTGCCAGCAGCCAACGCCGGACAGATCCTATCGGCTATGGCTACACCTTC
few	TRBV6-6	TRBD1	TRBJ1-5	CASSYLGQGGNQPQHF	TGTGCCAGCAGTTACCTGGGACAGGGCGGCAATCAGCCCCAGCATTTT
few	TRBV30	.	TRBJ1-4	CACRSTVDEKLFF	TGTGCCTGTAGATCGACAGTCGACGAAAAACTGTTTTTT
.	TRBV30	TRBD1	TRBJ2-7	CAWDRTGLYEQYF	TGTGCCTGGGACAGGACAGGGCTCTACGAGCAGTACTTC
.	TRBV19	.	TRBJ1-5	CASSIGDRPGNQPQHF	TGTGCCAGTAGTATAGGAGACAGGCCGGGCAATCAGCCCCAGCATTTT
.	TRBV29-1	TRBD1	TRBJ1-1	CSVGVTGGTEAFF	TGCAGCGTTGGGGTTACAGGGGGCACTGAAGCTTTCTTT
few	TRBV29-1	.	TRBJ2-5	CSVEDARGHQETQYF	TGCAGCGTTGAAGATGCGAGGGGACACCAAGAGACCCAGTACTTC
few	TRBV13	.	TRBJ1-1	CASSFVGRTGTEAFF	TGTGCCAGCAGCTTCGTAGGGCGGACGGGGACTGAAGCTTTCTTT
.	TRBV6-2/TRBV6-3	.	TRBJ2-7	CASSRSMLRLASYEQYF	TGTGCCAGCAGCCGCTCAATGCTTCGACTGGCCTCCTACGAGCAGTACTTC
.	TRBV5-1	TRBD2	TRBJ2-7	CASSSSGGSYEQYF	TGCGCCAGCAGCTCTAGCGGGGGCTCCTACGAGCAGTACTTC
.	TRBV25-1	.	TRBJ2-7	CASSEWGAPSYEQYF	TGTGCCAGCAGTGAATGGGGGGCGCCCTCCTACGAGCAGTACTTC
.	TRBV27	.	TRBJ2-7	CASSLLGGVGEQYF	TGTGCCAGCAGTTTATTGGGCGGGGTTGGCGAGCAGTACTTC
few	TRBV21-1	.	TRBJ2-7	CASSKVWRAESYEQYF	TGTGCCAGCAGCAAAGTGTGGAGGGCAGAATCCTACGAGCAGTACTTC
.	TRBV7-2	TRBD2	TRBJ2-7	CASSLNGGRSSYEQYF	TGTGCCAGCAGCTTAAACGGCGGGAGGTCCTCCTACGAGCAGTACTTC
.	TRBV3-1/TRBV3-2	.	TRBJ2-7	CASSQDSTYEQYF	TGTGCCAGCAGCCAAGACAGTACCTACGAGCAGTACTTC
.	TRBV11-3	TRBD2	TRBJ2-3	CASSWTSEGGTQYF	TGTGCCAGCAGCTGGACTAGCGAAGGAGGTACGCAGTATTTT
.	TRBV6-6	.	TRBJ1-2	CASSYDSNYGYTF	TGTGCCAGCAGTTACGATAGTAACTATGGCTACACCTTC
.	TRBV19	.	TRBJ2-2	CASKSQEMNTGELFF	TGTGCCAGTAAATCCCAGGAAATGAACACCGGGGAGCTGTTTTTT
few	TRBV2	.	TRBJ1-1	CASRRVGSGTEAFF	TGTGCCAGCCGCAGGGTGGGAAGTGGGACTGAAGCTTTCTTT
.	TRBV5-1	.	TRBJ1-2	CASSFREQNYGYTF	TGCGCCAGCAGCTTCAGAGAGCAGAACTATGGCTACACCTTC